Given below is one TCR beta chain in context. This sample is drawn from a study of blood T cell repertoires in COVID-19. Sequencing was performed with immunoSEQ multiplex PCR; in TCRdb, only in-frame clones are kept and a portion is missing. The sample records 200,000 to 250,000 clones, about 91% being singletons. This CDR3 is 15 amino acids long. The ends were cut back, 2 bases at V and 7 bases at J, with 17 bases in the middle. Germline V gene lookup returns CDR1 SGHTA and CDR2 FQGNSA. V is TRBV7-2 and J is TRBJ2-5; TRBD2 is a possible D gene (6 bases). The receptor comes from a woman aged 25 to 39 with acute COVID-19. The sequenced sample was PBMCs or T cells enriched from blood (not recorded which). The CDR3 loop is CASSLTYAGSGTQYF. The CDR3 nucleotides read TGTGCCAGCAGCTTAACGTATGCGGGGAGTGGGACCCAGTACTTC.